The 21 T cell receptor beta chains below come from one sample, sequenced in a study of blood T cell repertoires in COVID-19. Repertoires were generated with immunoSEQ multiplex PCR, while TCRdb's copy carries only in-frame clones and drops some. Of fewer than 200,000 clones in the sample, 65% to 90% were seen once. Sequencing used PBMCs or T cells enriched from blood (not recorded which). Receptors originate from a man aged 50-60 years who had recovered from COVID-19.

This chain's CDR3 is CASSVTGDRAAEQYF. CDR3 nucleotide sequence: TGTGCCAGCAGCGTGACAGGGGACAGAGCCGCGGAGCAGTACTTC. The gene calls are TRBV9 and TRBJ2-7; 8 bases line up with TRBD1. The V segment lost 2 bases and the J segment 7 bases; nucleotides outside the gene matches: 11. The length of the CDR3 is 15 residues. CDR1 and CDR2 (germline): SGDLS, YYNGEE.

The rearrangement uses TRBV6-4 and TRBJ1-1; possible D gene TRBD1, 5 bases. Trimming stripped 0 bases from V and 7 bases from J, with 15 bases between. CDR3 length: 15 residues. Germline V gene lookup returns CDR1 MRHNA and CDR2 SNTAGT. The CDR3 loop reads CASSDSSDSRLEAFF. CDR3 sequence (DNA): TGTGCCAGCAGTGACTCGAGTGACAGTAGGCTTGAAGCTTTCTTT.

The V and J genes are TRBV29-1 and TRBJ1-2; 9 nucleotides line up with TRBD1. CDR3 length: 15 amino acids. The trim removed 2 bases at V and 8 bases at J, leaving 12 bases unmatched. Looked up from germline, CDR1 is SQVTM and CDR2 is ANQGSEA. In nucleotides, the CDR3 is TGCAGCGTTGAACTTGTCTTGGGACAGGGTATGGGCTACACCTTC. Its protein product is CSVELVLGQGMGYTF.

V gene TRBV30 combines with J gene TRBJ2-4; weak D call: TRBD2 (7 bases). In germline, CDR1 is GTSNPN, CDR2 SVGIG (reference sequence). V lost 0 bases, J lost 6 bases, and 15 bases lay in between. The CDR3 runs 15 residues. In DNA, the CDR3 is TGTGCCTGGAGTGTAGGGGGGGGAGGTTTAAACATTCAGTACTTC. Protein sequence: CAWSVGGGGLNIQYF.

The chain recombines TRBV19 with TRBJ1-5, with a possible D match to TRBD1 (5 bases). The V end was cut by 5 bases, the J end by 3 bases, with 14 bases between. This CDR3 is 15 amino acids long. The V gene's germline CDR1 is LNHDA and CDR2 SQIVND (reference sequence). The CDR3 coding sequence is TGTGCCAGTAGTGGCGGGACCGGGTCCAATCAGCCCCAGCATTTT. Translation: CASSGGTGSNQPQHF.

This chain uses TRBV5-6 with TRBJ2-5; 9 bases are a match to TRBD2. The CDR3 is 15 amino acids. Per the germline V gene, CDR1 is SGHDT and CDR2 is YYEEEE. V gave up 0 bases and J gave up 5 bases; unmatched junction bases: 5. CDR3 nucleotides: TGTGCCAGCAGCTTGGGCGGGGGGGTTGTTGAGACCCAGTACTTC. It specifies CASSLGGGVVETQYF. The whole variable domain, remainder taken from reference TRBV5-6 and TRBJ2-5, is DAGVTQSPTHLIKTRGQQVTLRCSPKSGHDTVSWYQQALGQGPQFIFQYYEEEERQRGNFPDRFSGHQFPNYSSELNVNALLLGDSALYLCASSLGGGVVETQYFGPGTRLLVL.

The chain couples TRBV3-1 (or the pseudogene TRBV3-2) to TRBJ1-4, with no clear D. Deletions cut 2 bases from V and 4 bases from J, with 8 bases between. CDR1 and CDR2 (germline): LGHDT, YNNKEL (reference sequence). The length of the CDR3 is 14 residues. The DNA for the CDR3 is TGTGCCAGCAGCCAATTGACTGTTAATGAAAAACTGTTTTTT. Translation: CASSQLTVNEKLFF.

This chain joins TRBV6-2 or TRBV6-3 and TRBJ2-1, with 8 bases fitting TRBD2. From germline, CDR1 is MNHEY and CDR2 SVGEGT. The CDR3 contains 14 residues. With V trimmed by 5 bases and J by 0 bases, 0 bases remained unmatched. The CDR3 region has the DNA TGTGCCAGCAGTACTAGCGGCTCCTACAATGAGCAGTTCTTC. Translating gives CASSTSGSYNEQFF.

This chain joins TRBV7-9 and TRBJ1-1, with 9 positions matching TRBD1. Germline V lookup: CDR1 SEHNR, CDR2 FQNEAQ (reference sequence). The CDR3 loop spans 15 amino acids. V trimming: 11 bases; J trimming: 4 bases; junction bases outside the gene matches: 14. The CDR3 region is CAPQGWDREFTEAFF. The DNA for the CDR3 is TGTGCCCCCCAAGGCTGGGACAGGGAGTTCACTGAAGCTTTCTTT.

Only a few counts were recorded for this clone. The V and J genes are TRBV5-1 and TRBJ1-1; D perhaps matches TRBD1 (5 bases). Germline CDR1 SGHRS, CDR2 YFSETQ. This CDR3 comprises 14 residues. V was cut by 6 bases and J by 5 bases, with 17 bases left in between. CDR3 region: CASTPDGGMTEAFF. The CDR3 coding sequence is TGCGCCAGCACCCCGGATGGGGGGATGACTGAAGCTTTCTTT.

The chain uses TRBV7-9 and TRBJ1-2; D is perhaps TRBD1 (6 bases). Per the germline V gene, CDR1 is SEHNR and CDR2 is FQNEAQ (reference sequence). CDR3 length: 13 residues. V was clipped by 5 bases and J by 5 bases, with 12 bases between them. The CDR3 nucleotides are TGTGCCAGCAGCACTCCGGGACAATATGGCTACACCTTC. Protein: CASSTPGQYGYTF.

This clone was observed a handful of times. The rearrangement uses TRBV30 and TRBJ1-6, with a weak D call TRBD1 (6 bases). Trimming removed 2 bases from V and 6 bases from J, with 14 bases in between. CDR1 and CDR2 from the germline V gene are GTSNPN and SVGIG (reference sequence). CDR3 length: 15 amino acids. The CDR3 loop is CAWSLKGQVNSPLHF. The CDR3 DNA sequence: TGTGCCTGGAGTCTAAAGGGACAAGTTAATTCACCCCTCCACTTT.

Here the CDR3 reads CASSLTSGGANEQFF. CDR3 sequence (DNA): TGTGCCAGCAGCCTAACTAGCGGGGGGGCCAATGAGCAGTTCTTC. The V gene is TRBV5-5, the J gene TRBJ2-1, with 13 bases identical to TRBD2. Looked up from germline, CDR1 is SGHKS and CDR2 is YYEKEE (reference sequence). The CDR3 contains 15 residues. With 4 bases clipped from V and 6 bases from J, the junction kept 4 bases outside the gene matches.

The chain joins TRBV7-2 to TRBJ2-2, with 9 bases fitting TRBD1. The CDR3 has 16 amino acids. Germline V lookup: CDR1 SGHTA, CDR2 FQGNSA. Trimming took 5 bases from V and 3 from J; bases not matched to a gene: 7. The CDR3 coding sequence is TGTGCCAGCAGCCCCGGACAGGGGTTAGACACCGGGGAGCTGTTTTTT. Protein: CASSPGQGLDTGELFF. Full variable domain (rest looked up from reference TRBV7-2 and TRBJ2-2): GAGVSQSPSNKVTEKGKDVELRCDPISGHTALYWYRQSLGQGLEFLIYFQGNSAPDKSGLPSDRFSAERTGGSVSTLTIQRTQQEDSAVYLCASSPGQGLDTGELFFGEGSRLTVL.

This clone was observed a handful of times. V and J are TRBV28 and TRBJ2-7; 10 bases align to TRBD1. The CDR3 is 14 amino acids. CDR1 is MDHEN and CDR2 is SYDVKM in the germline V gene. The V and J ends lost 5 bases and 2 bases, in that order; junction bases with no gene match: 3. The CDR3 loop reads CASSKTGGTYEQYF. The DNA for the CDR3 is TGTGCCAGCAGTAAGACAGGGGGCACCTACGAGCAGTACTTC.

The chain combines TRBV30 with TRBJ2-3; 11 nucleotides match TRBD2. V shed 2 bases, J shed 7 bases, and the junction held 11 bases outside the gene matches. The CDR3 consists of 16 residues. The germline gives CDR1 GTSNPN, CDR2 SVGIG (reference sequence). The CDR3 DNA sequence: TGTGCCTGGAGTCCTTCCTTACTAGCGGGGGCTCATACGCAGTATTTT. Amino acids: CAWSPSLLAGAHTQYF.

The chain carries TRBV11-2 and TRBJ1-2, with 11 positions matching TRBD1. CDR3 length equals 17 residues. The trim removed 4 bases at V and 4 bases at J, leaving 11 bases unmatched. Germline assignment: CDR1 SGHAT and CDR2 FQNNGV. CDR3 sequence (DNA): TGTGCCAGCAGCTCCTCAGGGACAGGGGGGATGTCCTATGGCTACACCTTC. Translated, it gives CASSSSGTGGMSYGYTF.

In DNA, the CDR3 is TGTGCTAGTGGTTTGCTTCAGCCCCAGCATTTT. This encodes CASGLLQPQHF. V and J are TRBV12-5 and TRBJ1-5; D gene uncertain. Per germline, CDR1 LGHNT and CDR2 FRNRAP. V dropped 2 bases and J dropped 6 bases, with 2 bases sitting between them. The CDR3 sequence is 11 residues long.

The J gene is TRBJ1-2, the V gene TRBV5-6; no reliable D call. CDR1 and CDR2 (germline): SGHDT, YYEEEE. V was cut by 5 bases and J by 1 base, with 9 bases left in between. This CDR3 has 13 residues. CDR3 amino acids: CASRMRLNYGYTF. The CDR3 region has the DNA TGTGCCAGCAGGATGAGGCTTAACTATGGCTACACCTTC. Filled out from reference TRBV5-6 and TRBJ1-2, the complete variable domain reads DAGVTQSPTHLIKTRGQQVTLRCSPKSGHDTVSWYQQALGQGPQFIFQYYEEEERQRGNFPDRFSGHQFPNYSSELNVNALLLGDSALYLCASRMRLNYGYTFGSGTRLTVV.

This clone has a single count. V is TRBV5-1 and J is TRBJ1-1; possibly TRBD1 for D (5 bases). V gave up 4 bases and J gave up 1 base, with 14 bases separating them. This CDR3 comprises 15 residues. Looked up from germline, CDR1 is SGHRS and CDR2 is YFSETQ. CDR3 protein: CASSRMTAENTEAFF. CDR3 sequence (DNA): TGCGCCAGCAGCAGAATGACAGCCGAGAACACTGAAGCTTTCTTT.

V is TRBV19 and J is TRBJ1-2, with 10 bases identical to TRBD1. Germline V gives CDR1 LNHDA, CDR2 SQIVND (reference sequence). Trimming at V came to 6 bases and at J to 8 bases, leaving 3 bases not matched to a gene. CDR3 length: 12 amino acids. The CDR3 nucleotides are TGTGCCAGTAGAGGGACAGGGGACGGCTACACCTTC. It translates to CASRGTGDGYTF. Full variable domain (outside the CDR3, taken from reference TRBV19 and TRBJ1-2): DGGITQSPKYLFRKEGQNVTLSCEQNLNHDAMYWYRQDPGQGLRLIYYSQIVNDFQKGDIAEGYSVSREKKESFPLTVTSAQKNPTAFYLCASRGTGDGYTFGSGTRLTVV.